These 19 T cell receptor beta chains were sequenced from one sample in a study of neoadjuvant nivolumab and ipilimumab in lung cancer (dated by TCRdb to the early 2020s). Libraries were built with the immunoSEQ multiplex PCR assay. TCRdb's version of the immuneACCESS table is confined to in-frame rearrangements and falls short of the full clone set. An unresolved V gene accounts for under half of the shortfall where checked; the remainder is of unknown origin. Recorded for this sample are 17,000 or so clones; less than 85% of them occurred a single time. The ten most abundant clones make up about 8.5% of the sample. The time point label of this sample denotes: at surgical resection after neoadjuvant nivolumab +/- ipilimumab. The material was tumor tissue, obtained after neoadjuvant nivolumab, alone or with ipilimumab, at or shortly before surgery. The source is an adult with non-small cell lung cancer.

This clone came up a few times. The chain is built from TRBV6-5 and TRBJ2-3; D is ambiguous. Looked up from germline, CDR1 is MNHEY and CDR2 is SVGAGI. The V and J ends lost 7 bases and 0 bases respectively, with 8 bases between them. CDR3 length: 13 residues. The CDR3: CASKYRSTDTQYF. CDR3 sequence (DNA): TGTGCCAGCAAGTACCGGAGCACAGATACGCAGTATTTT.

The chain combines TRBV19 with TRBJ2-2; D is undetermined. CDR3 length: 14 amino acids. CDR1 is LNHDA, CDR2 SQIVND, per germline (reference sequence). V dropped 7 bases and J dropped 2 bases, with 11 bases sitting between them. DNA of the CDR3: TGTGCCAGTACCGGGCCAAAAAACACCGGGGAGCTGTTTTTT. Amino acid sequence: CASTGPKNTGELFF.

The chain is built from TRBV30 and TRBJ2-7, with D tentatively TRBD2 (5 bases). The CDR3 runs 13 residues. V was shortened by 5 bases and J by 2 bases, with 13 bases between the two germline ends. Germline CDR1 GTSNPN, CDR2 SVGIG (reference sequence). CDR3: CAWRRPGTYEQYF. The CDR3 nucleotides read TGTGCCTGGCGACGTCCGGGGACCTACGAGCAGTACTTC.

The chain couples TRBV4-1 to TRBJ1-1; D is perhaps TRBD1 (5 bases). This CDR3 spans 14 amino acids. Trimming cost V 1 base and J 6 bases, with 12 bases left between them. Germline V gene data show CDR1 as MGHRA and CDR2 as YSYEKL. The CDR3 loop reads CASSQGEGRAEAFF. The CDR3 nucleotides are TGCGCCAGCAGCCAAGGGGAGGGGAGGGCTGAAGCTTTCTTT.

V usage is TRBV9 and J usage is TRBJ1-1; D remains ambiguous. Germline CDR1 and CDR2: SGDLS and YYNGEE. Trimming stripped 0 bases from V and 1 base from J, with 7 bases between. The CDR3 extends over 14 amino acids. The CDR3 nucleotides are TGTGCCAGCAGCGTAGAACCGGAGAACACTGAAGCTTTCTTT. Its protein is CASSVEPENTEAFF.

The gene calls are TRBV11-2 and TRBJ1-6; 10 nucleotides agree with TRBD1. The CDR3 is 16 amino acids. The V and J ends lost 2 bases and 14 bases, in that order; junction bases with no gene match: 12. Germline V CDR1 and CDR2: SGHAT, FQNNGV. CDR3 DNA sequence: TGTGCCAGCAGCTTACTGGGACAGGGGCCTTTGCAATCCCTCCACTTT. Amino acid sequence: CASSLLGQGPLQSLHF.

V gene TRBV29-1 combines with J gene TRBJ1-3; D unresolved. V lost 8 bases to trimming and J lost 3 bases, with 14 bases between them. CDR1 is SQVTM, CDR2 ANQGSEA, per germline. The CDR3 is 13 residues long. The CDR3 reads CSCAEGGGNTIYF. In nucleotides, the CDR3 is TGCAGCTGCGCGGAGGGTGGTGGAAACACCATATATTTT.

The chain uses TRBV5-6 and TRBJ2-3; 8 positions agree with TRBD2. This CDR3 spans 15 amino acids. Trimming at V came to 4 bases and at J to 6 bases, leaving 10 bases not matched to a gene. Germline V gene sequence: CDR1 SGHDT, CDR2 YYEEEE. The CDR3 region has the DNA TGTGCCAGCAGCATATTGGCGGGGGGCCTCGATACGCAGTATTTT. Its protein is CASSILAGGLDTQYF.

The genes are TRBV5-8 and TRBJ1-2; D perhaps matches TRBD1 (5 bases). CDR1 and CDR2 from the germline V gene are SGHTS and YDEGEE. V was cut by 4 bases and J by 3 bases, with 13 bases left in between. The length of the CDR3 is 14 residues. The CDR3 DNA reads as TGTGCCAGCAGCGAAGGGGACGGCTACTATGGCTACACCTTC. It codes for CASSEGDGYYGYTF.

This clone came up a few times. Here the CDR3 reads CASLGTGGSETQYF. CDR3 bases: TGCGCCAGCTTAGGGACAGGCGGTTCGGAGACCCAGTACTTC. V gene TRBV5-1 combines with J gene TRBJ2-5; 8 bases align to TRBD1. The CDR3 consists of 14 residues. V gave up 7 bases and J gave up 5 bases; unmatched junction bases: 10. From germline, CDR1 is SGHRS and CDR2 YFSETQ.

This clone has only one observation. The chain has TRBV7-2 and TRBJ2-5; possibly TRBD1 for D (6 bases). The V and J ends lost 4 bases and 1 base respectively, with 10 bases between them. Germline lookup yields CDR1 SGHTA and CDR2 FQGNSA. This CDR3 region has 14 residues. In nucleotides, the CDR3 is TGTGCCAGCAGCTCCCAGGGGTCCCAAGAGACCCAGTACTTC. This codes for CASSSQGSQETQYF.

The rearrangement links TRBV15 to TRBJ2-5, with 7 bases matching TRBD2. The CDR3 loop spans 17 amino acids. Trimming at V came to 1 base and at J to 4 bases, leaving 12 bases not matched to a gene. From germline, CDR1 is LNHNV and CDR2 YYDKDF (reference sequence). The CDR3 reads CATSRGPEGGWRETQYF. The CDR3, as DNA: TGTGCCACCAGCAGAGGGCCCGAGGGAGGGTGGAGAGAGACCCAGTACTTC.

The chain carries TRBV9 and TRBJ1-2, with D maybe TRBD1 (5 bases). CDR1 and CDR2 from the germline V gene are SGDLS and YYNGEE. V lost 4 bases and J lost 6, with 22 bases in between. CDR3 length equals 16 residues. CDR3 in amino acids: CASSTRGTGPPDGYTF. In DNA form, the CDR3 reads TGTGCCAGCAGCACCCGGGGCACGGGTCCGCCGGATGGCTACACCTTC.

V and J are TRBV27 and TRBJ2-6; 9 bases agree with TRBD1. This CDR3 has 18 amino acids. CDR1 and CDR2 from the germline V gene are MNHEY and SMNVEV (reference sequence). The junction had 6 bases not matched to a gene; V was cut back by 3 bases and J by 0 bases. The CDR3 spells CASSFSGQGLSGANVLTF. The CDR3, as DNA: TGTGCCAGCAGTTTCTCGGGACAGGGACTCTCTGGGGCCAACGTCCTGACTTTC. The entire variable domain, with the rest obtained from reference TRBV27 and TRBJ2-6, is as follows: EAQVTQNPRYLITVTGKKLTVTCSQNMNHEYMSWYRQDPGLGLRQIYYSMNVEVTDKGDVPEGYKVSRKEKRNFPLILESPSPNQTSLYFCASSFSGQGLSGANVLTFGAGSRLTVL.

This chain uses TRBV5-6 with TRBJ1-2; D not resolved. Germline CDR1 SGHDT, CDR2 YYEEEE. This CDR3 is 11 amino acids long. V dropped 1 base and J dropped 6 bases, with 4 bases sitting between them. In DNA form, the CDR3 reads TGTGCCAGCAGCTTGTGGGATGGCTACACCTTC. It is translated as CASSLWDGYTF.

The J gene is TRBJ1-2, the V gene TRBV11-2, with no clear D. The V end lost 3 bases, the J end lost 2 bases, and 7 bases lay between the germline ends. This CDR3 region has 13 residues. The germline gives CDR1 SGHAT, CDR2 FQNNGV. CDR3 sequence reads: CASSLAENYGYTF. DNA of the CDR3: TGTGCCAGCAGCTTGGCGGAGAACTATGGCTACACCTTC.

This chain connects TRBV7-2 to TRBJ1-1, with 7 nucleotides matching TRBD1. V lost 1 base to trimming and J lost 4 bases; unmatched junction nucleotides: 3. The germline CDR1 and CDR2 sequences are SGHTA and FQGNSA. The CDR3 loop spans 14 amino acids. The CDR3 DNA reads as TGTGCCAGCAGCTTAGACAACAGGGGCACTGAAGCTTTCTTT. Its translation: CASSLDNRGTEAFF.

This chain uses TRBV6-5 with TRBJ2-7; 10 bases match TRBD1. This CDR3 region has 14 residues. CDR1 and CDR2 (germline): MNHEY, SVGAGI. The V segment lost 6 bases and the J segment 7 bases; nucleotides outside the gene matches: 9. In DNA form, the CDR3 reads TGTGCCAGCAGGGACCGACAGGGGGCCGGGGAGCAGTACTTC. Translated, it gives CASRDRQGAGEQYF.

The rearrangement joins TRBV2 to TRBJ1-6; D may be TRBD1 (5 bases). Germline CDR1 reads SNHLY; CDR2 reads FYNNEI. V was cut by 4 bases and J by 10 bases, with 17 bases left in between. The CDR3 runs to 15 residues. CDR3 DNA sequence: TGTGCCAGCAGTGGGCCCGGGACCCTGAGGTCACCCCTCCACTTT. As protein: CASSGPGTLRSPLHF. Together with reference TRBV2 and TRBJ1-6, the CDR3 gives the full variable domain: EPEVTQTPSHQVTQMGQEVILRCVPISNHLYFYWYRQILGQKVEFLVSFYNNEISEKSEIFDDQFSVERPDGSNFTLKIRSTKLEDSAMYFCASSGPGTLRSPLHFGNGTRLTVT.